This T cell receptor (beta chain) was identified in a study of shared clonotypes between healthy human individuals. Participating donors were healthy, HIV-negative adults free of recent acute infections or vaccinations. The CDR3 has 12 amino acids. With 6 bases removed from V and 0 bases from J, the gap between germline ends came to 4 bases. Germline-derived CDR1 and CDR2 are MNHEY and SMNVEV (reference sequence). The method was immunoSEQ multiplex PCR; TCRdb's version includes in-frame clones alone and lacks a portion of them. The sample carries fewer than 1.4 million clones, approximately 80% recorded once.

This TCR was sampled from a man between 18 and 35 years old in good health. Some clones in this sample may be carry-over from other donors' samples. The J gene is TRBJ2-3, the V gene TRBV27; D ambiguous. Specimen: memory CD4+ T cells from PBMCs. Described subset: CD45RA-negative fraction. CDR3 loop: CASRSSTDTQYF. Written as DNA, the CDR3 is TGTGCCAGCAGAAGTAGCACAGATACGCAGTATTTT.